The T cell receptor beta chain under discussion was sequenced for a study of T-cell reconstitution after alpha-beta-depleted transplantation in children. Study conclusions and caveats: Hyperexpanded clones declined; after one year, newly produced T cells mostly supplied diversity. Some patients' high day-60 TCRbeta diversity was traced to surviving recipient T cells and thymic progenitors. It was reported that alpha-beta T cells came from several hundred expanded graft clones (about two months after transplant).

Unique molecular identifiers were incorporated during preparation of the TCRbeta library. TCRdb fed the PCR reads into MiXCR, producing one record per CDR3 protein. In the table there are about 300,000 distinct CDR3 sequences, 6% to 10% of which are singletons. This clonotype was counted ten times or more. The target antigen is unknown. CDR3 size: 12 residues. The V gene lost 4 bases and the J gene lost 8 bases, with 11 bases spanning the gap. The germline V gene has CDR1 SQVTM and CDR2 ANQGSEA. The starting material was peripheral blood, obtained 360 days after TCRalphabeta/CD19-depleted stem cell transplant. The rearrangement joins TRBV29-1 to TRBJ1-4; D remains unclear. This receptor was taken from a female patient aged 2-9 years who had a stem cell transplant for Fanconi anemia, so the T cells may come from the graft donor. CDR3: CSVVDGSEKLFF. In DNA form, the CDR3 reads TGCAGCGTTGTGGACGGGAGCGAAAAACTGTTTTTT.